This T cell receptor beta chain is from a study of shared clonotypes between healthy human individuals. Repertoires were generated with immunoSEQ multiplex PCR, while TCRdb's copy carries only in-frame clones and drops some. The sample shows nearly 1 million clones, about three quarters of them seen only once. Sample: memory CD4+ T cells sorted from blood. Described subset: CD45RA-negative fraction. The sequence derives from a young man in good health.

The CDR3 DNA reads TGCGCCAGCAGCCCAGGGGACAGACGCCAATTCTATGGCTACACCTTC. Translated: CASSPGDRRQFYGYTF. The V call is TRBV5-1, the J call TRBJ1-2, with 7 bases fitting TRBD1. The CDR3 is made up of 16 amino acids. Per the germline V gene, CDR1 is SGHRS and CDR2 is YFSETQ. V was pared by 4 bases and J by 4 bases, with 13 bases of the junction left unmatched. The variable domain in full, with the rest retrieved from reference TRBV5-1 and TRBJ1-2, is KAGVTQTPRYLIKTRGQQVTLSCSPISGHRSVSWYQQTPGQGLQFLFEYFSETQRNKGNFPGRFSGRQFSNSRSEMNVSTLELGDSALYLCASSPGDRRQFYGYTFGSGTRLTVV.